The T cell receptor (beta chain) described here comes from a study of cytomegalovirus exposure and HLA in healthy donors. The PCR contained 60 Vbeta and 13 Jbeta primers. Profiling relied on immunoSEQ multiplex PCR, and the TCRdb table lists in-frame clones only, not all of them. This table has approximately 150,000 clones, 84% appearing once. A note on this clone: Its matching antigen is unknown.

The CDR3 is 13 amino acids. The germline CDR1 and CDR2 sequences are MNHEY and SMNVEV (reference sequence). Trimming removed 10 bases at V and 1 base at J, with 13 bases between. Overall study results and limits: CMV serostatus was the sole immune exposure data available. Relative to the approximately 660-donor mean, N-insertions were reportedly fewer in an Asian-associated ancestry cluster in a later analysis. Earlier findings revealed that most TCR beta V segments proved productive either about 87% or about 30% of the time. Judged likely to be a sequencing artifact was a cluster of highly shared sequence variants.

This TCR was recovered from a boy aged 2 to 10 in good health and CMV-seronegative. The chain is built from TRBV27 and TRBJ1-1; D perhaps matches TRBD1 (5 bases). The source material was PBMCs. The CDR3 nucleotides read TGTGCCACCAGACAGAGCCCGAACACTGAAGCTTTCTTT. It yields the protein CATRQSPNTEAFF.